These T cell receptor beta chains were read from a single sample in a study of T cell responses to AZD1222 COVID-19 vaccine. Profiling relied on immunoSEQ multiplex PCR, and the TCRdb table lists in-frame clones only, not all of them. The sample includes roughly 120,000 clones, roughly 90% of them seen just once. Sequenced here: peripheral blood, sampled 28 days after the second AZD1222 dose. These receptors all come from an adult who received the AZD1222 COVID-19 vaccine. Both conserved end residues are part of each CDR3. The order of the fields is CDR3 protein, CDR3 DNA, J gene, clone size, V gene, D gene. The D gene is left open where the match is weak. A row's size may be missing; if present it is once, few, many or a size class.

CDR3 protein: CASSPGTEAFF
CDR3 DNA: TGTGCCAGCAGCCCTGGGACTGAAGCTTTCTTT
J gene: TRBJ1-1
clone size: NA
V gene: TRBV11-2
D gene: NA

CDR3 protein: CASSSRDRISYEQYF
CDR3 DNA: TGTGCCAGCAGCTCCCGGGACAGGATCTCCTACGAGCAGTACTTC
J gene: TRBJ2-7
clone size: once
V gene: TRBV7-9
D gene: TRBD1

CDR3 protein: CASSRPGYGYYNEQFF
CDR3 DNA: TGCGCCAGCAGCAGGCCAGGCTACGGGTATTACAATGAGCAGTTCTTC
J gene: TRBJ2-1
clone size: NA
V gene: TRBV5-1
D gene: NA

CDR3 protein: CASTPGGGSYEQYF
CDR3 DNA: TGTGCCAGCACTCCGGGGGGAGGTTCCTACGAGCAGTACTTC
J gene: TRBJ2-7
clone size: NA
V gene: TRBV2
D gene: TRBD2

CDR3 protein: CASSPNQMNTEAFF
CDR3 DNA: TGTGCCAGCAGCCCTAACCAGATGAACACTGAAGCTTTCTTT
J gene: TRBJ1-1
clone size: NA
V gene: TRBV7-2
D gene: NA

CDR3 protein: CSAGGGRGADEQYF
CDR3 DNA: TGCAGCGCCGGGGGGGGTAGGGGCGCAGACGAGCAGTACTTC
J gene: TRBJ2-7
clone size: NA
V gene: TRBV29-1
D gene: TRBD2

CDR3 protein: CASSAGTGNQETQYF
CDR3 DNA: TGCGCCAGCAGCGCCGGGACAGGGAACCAAGAGACCCAGTACTTC
J gene: TRBJ2-5
clone size: NA
V gene: TRBV5-1
D gene: TRBD1

CDR3 protein: CASSVVVAGHNTGELFF
CDR3 DNA: TGTGCCAGCAGCGTAGTGGTAGCGGGACACAACACCGGGGAGCTGTTTTTT
J gene: TRBJ2-2
clone size: NA
V gene: TRBV9
D gene: TRBD2

CDR3 protein: CASSILAGTGTTRELFF
CDR3 DNA: TGTGCCAGTAGTATTCTGGCCGGGACAGGGACGACCCGGGAGCTGTTTTTT
J gene: TRBJ2-2
clone size: NA
V gene: TRBV19
D gene: TRBD1

CDR3 protein: CASSRGGDRLNSPLHF
CDR3 DNA: TGTGCCAGCAGCCGCGGGGGGGACAGACTTAATTCACCCCTCCACTTT
J gene: TRBJ1-6
clone size: NA
V gene: TRBV13
D gene: TRBD1

CDR3 protein: CASSQEVFYGYTF
CDR3 DNA: TGTGCCAGCAGCCAAGAGGTTTTTTATGGCTACACCTTC
J gene: TRBJ1-2
clone size: few
V gene: TRBV14
D gene: NA

CDR3 protein: CASSIFRETYEQYF
CDR3 DNA: TGTGCCAGCAGCATTTTCAGGGAAACCTACGAGCAGTACTTC
J gene: TRBJ2-7
clone size: NA
V gene: TRBV11-2
D gene: NA

CDR3 protein: CASNPGQRNEKLFF
CDR3 DNA: TGTGCCAGTAACCCGGGACAGAGGAATGAAAAACTGTTTTTT
J gene: TRBJ1-4
clone size: NA
V gene: TRBV19
D gene: TRBD1

CDR3 protein: CASSLEGNGYNEQFF
CDR3 DNA: TGCGCCAGCAGCTTGGAAGGGAATGGCTACAATGAGCAGTTCTTC
J gene: TRBJ2-1
clone size: NA
V gene: TRBV5-1
D gene: NA

CDR3 protein: CASSAGGFQAFF
CDR3 DNA: TGTGCCAGCAGTGCAGGGGGCTTCCAAGCTTTCTTT
J gene: TRBJ1-1
clone size: NA
V gene: TRBV25-1
D gene: TRBD1

CDR3 protein: CASSVDGNQPQHF
CDR3 DNA: TGTGCCAGCAGCGTAGATGGCAATCAGCCCCAGCATTTT
J gene: TRBJ1-5
clone size: NA
V gene: TRBV9
D gene: NA

CDR3 protein: CASSLGAGQIYSGNTIYF
CDR3 DNA: TGTGCCAGCAGCTTAGGCGCCGGACAGATTTACTCTGGAAACACCATATATTTT
J gene: TRBJ1-3
clone size: NA
V gene: TRBV13
D gene: NA

CDR3 protein: CASSSQGAEKLFF
CDR3 DNA: TGTGCCAGCAGTTCGCAGGGAGCCGAAAAACTGTTTTTT
J gene: TRBJ1-4
clone size: NA
V gene: TRBV28
D gene: NA

CDR3 protein: CASSAPGQGWVGQYF
CDR3 DNA: TGTGCCAGCAGTGCGCCGGGACAGGGGTGGGTAGGGCAGTACTTC
J gene: TRBJ2-7
clone size: NA
V gene: TRBV2
D gene: TRBD1

CDR3 protein: CASKDTSSGQPQHF
CDR3 DNA: TGTGCCAGTAAAGACACATCCTCAGGGCAGCCCCAGCATTTT
J gene: TRBJ1-5
clone size: once
V gene: TRBV19
D gene: NA

CDR3 protein: CASSLASGGDAQETQYF
CDR3 DNA: TGTGCCAGCAGCTTAGCGTCCGGCGGGGATGCTCAAGAGACCCAGTACTTC
J gene: TRBJ2-5
clone size: NA
V gene: TRBV7-2
D gene: NA

CDR3 protein: CASSLVGGGVYGYTF
CDR3 DNA: TGTGCCAGCAGCTTAGTTGGAGGGGGCGTCTATGGCTACACCTTC
J gene: TRBJ1-2
clone size: NA
V gene: TRBV11-2
D gene: TRBD1

CDR3 protein: CASSPDRYSEQFF
CDR3 DNA: TGTGCCAGCTCCCCCGACAGGTACAGCGAGCAGTTCTTC
J gene: TRBJ2-1
clone size: NA
V gene: TRBV18
D gene: NA

CDR3 protein: CASRRQGDYEQYF
CDR3 DNA: TGTGCCAGCAGGAGACAGGGCGACTACGAGCAGTACTTC
J gene: TRBJ2-7
clone size: NA
V gene: TRBV6-5
D gene: TRBD1

CDR3 protein: CASSLAWRGAYGYTF
CDR3 DNA: TGTGCCAGCAGCTTAGCGTGGCGGGGCGCATATGGCTACACCTTC
J gene: TRBJ1-2
clone size: NA
V gene: TRBV7-9
D gene: NA

CDR3 protein: CASSWGQGGNTEAFF
CDR3 DNA: TGTGCCAGCAGCTGGGGACAGGGGGGGAACACTGAAGCTTTCTTT
J gene: TRBJ1-1
clone size: once
V gene: TRBV7-8
D gene: TRBD1

CDR3 protein: CASNRTADSGNTIYF
CDR3 DNA: TGTGCTAGCAACCGGACGGCAGACTCTGGAAACACCATATATTTT
J gene: TRBJ1-3
clone size: NA
V gene: TRBV7-7
D gene: NA

CDR3 protein: CASTVGQTNTEAFF
CDR3 DNA: TGTGCCAGCACCGTGGGACAGACGAACACTGAAGCTTTCTTT
J gene: TRBJ1-1
clone size: once
V gene: TRBV6-5
D gene: TRBD1

CDR3 protein: CASSLEASSYNEQFF
CDR3 DNA: TGTGCCAGCAGCCTCGAGGCCAGCTCCTACAATGAGCAGTTCTTC
J gene: TRBJ2-1
clone size: NA
V gene: TRBV3-1/TRBV3-2
D gene: NA

CDR3 protein: CASSQWGSDSTDTQYF
CDR3 DNA: TGTGCCAGCAGCCAATGGGGGAGTGATAGCACAGATACGCAGTATTTT
J gene: TRBJ2-3
clone size: NA
V gene: TRBV3-1/TRBV3-2
D gene: NA

CDR3 protein: CATSRDIGQGFARTSTSILHEQFF
CDR3 DNA: TGTGCCACCAGCAGAGATATTGGACAGGGATTTGCCCGGACGTCAACTAGCATCTTGCATGAGCAGTTCTTC
J gene: TRBJ2-1
clone size: NA
V gene: TRBV15
D gene: TRBD1

CDR3 protein: CASSLSGQSNQPQHF
CDR3 DNA: TGTGCCAGCAGCTTAAGCGGACAGAGCAATCAGCCCCAGCATTTT
J gene: TRBJ1-5
clone size: NA
V gene: TRBV2
D gene: NA

CDR3 protein: CARSLFSGQGVVAFF
CDR3 DNA: TGTGCCAGAAGCTTGTTCTCGGGACAGGGGGTTGTGGCTTTCTTT
J gene: TRBJ1-1
clone size: NA
V gene: TRBV5-3
D gene: TRBD1

CDR3 protein: CATSDLTGGGETQYF
CDR3 DNA: TGTGCCACCAGTGATTTGACAGGGGGCGGGGAGACCCAGTACTTC
J gene: TRBJ2-5
clone size: once
V gene: TRBV24-1
D gene: TRBD1

CDR3 protein: CASSQSGLGSYNEQFF
CDR3 DNA: TGTGCCAGCAGCCAATCAGGACTAGGTTCCTACAATGAGCAGTTCTTC
J gene: TRBJ2-1
clone size: NA
V gene: TRBV2
D gene: TRBD2

CDR3 protein: CASSLASGTSDGSSTDTQYF
CDR3 DNA: TGCGCCAGCAGCTTGGCCTCCGGGACTAGCGATGGATCTAGCACAGATACGCAGTATTTT
J gene: TRBJ2-3
clone size: NA
V gene: TRBV5-1
D gene: TRBD2

CDR3 protein: CASSLDRANGYTF
CDR3 DNA: TGCGCCAGCAGCCTTGACAGGGCCAATGGCTACACCTTC
J gene: TRBJ1-2
clone size: NA
V gene: TRBV5-1
D gene: TRBD1

CDR3 protein: CASSYSRVGFYGYTF
CDR3 DNA: TGTGCCAGCAGTTACTCGAGGGTTGGATTCTATGGCTACACCTTC
J gene: TRBJ1-2
clone size: NA
V gene: TRBV6-5
D gene: NA

CDR3 protein: CASIFLEETQYF
CDR3 DNA: TGTGCCAGCATTTTTCTTGAAGAGACCCAGTACTTC
J gene: TRBJ2-5
clone size: NA
V gene: TRBV2
D gene: NA

CDR3 protein: CASSLGSSPFGELFF
CDR3 DNA: TGTGCCAGCAGCTTAGGCTCTTCCCCGTTTGGGGAGCTGTTTTTT
J gene: TRBJ2-2
clone size: NA
V gene: TRBV7-9
D gene: NA

CDR3 protein: CASSLAGSSGANVLTF
CDR3 DNA: TGCGCCAGCAGCTTGGCTGGGAGCTCTGGGGCCAACGTCCTGACTTTC
J gene: TRBJ2-6
clone size: few
V gene: TRBV5-1
D gene: NA

CDR3 protein: CASSLALGYTEAFF
CDR3 DNA: TGTGCCAGCAGCTTAGCTCTGGGGTACACTGAAGCTTTCTTT
J gene: TRBJ1-1
clone size: NA
V gene: TRBV7-2
D gene: NA

CDR3 protein: CASSGGHFATNEKLFF
CDR3 DNA: TGTGCCAGCAGTGGGGGACATTTTGCAACTAATGAAAAACTGTTTTTT
J gene: TRBJ1-4
clone size: NA
V gene: TRBV6-1
D gene: NA

CDR3 protein: CASSRGGGYGYTF
CDR3 DNA: TGTGCCAGCAGTCGGGGGGGAGGGTATGGCTACACCTTC
J gene: TRBJ1-2
clone size: NA
V gene: TRBV28
D gene: NA

CDR3 protein: CASSPLGGELFF
CDR3 DNA: TGTGCCAGCAGCCCTCTCGGTGGGGAGCTGTTTTTT
J gene: TRBJ2-2
clone size: NA
V gene: TRBV3-1/TRBV3-2
D gene: NA

CDR3 protein: CASSESSGAQHF
CDR3 DNA: TGTGCCAGCAGTGAATCGTCAGGTGCTCAGCATTTT
J gene: TRBJ1-5
clone size: NA
V gene: TRBV6-1
D gene: NA